This record covers a single T cell receptor beta chain. Source study methods: It was from reference gene primer amplification that nucleated cell counts were estimated. The assay was immunoSEQ multiplex PCR, and TCRdb's table has in-frame clones only and misses some. The V and J calls and clone size are taken from that table; D and trimming were inferred from the DNA. The profile shows roughly 48,000 clones, 80% to 90% of them singletons. The CDR3 sequence is 15 residues long. V dropped 3 bases and J dropped 5 bases, with 16 bases sitting between them. The germline V gene encodes CDR1 LGHNA and CDR2 YNFKEQ. The source of the sample is a study of blood T cell repertoires in COVID-19.

The sequenced sample was peripheral blood. The rearrangement links TRBV4-2 to TRBJ1-2; D might be TRBD1 (5 bases). This sequence was found in a man in his forties with acute or convalescent COVID-19. The CDR3 spells CASSHRQNTYYGYTF. The DNA for the CDR3 is TGTGCCAGCAGCCATAGACAGAATACTTATTATGGCTACACCTTC.